The sequence of this T cell receptor beta chain was determined in a study of cytomegalovirus exposure and HLA in healthy donors. V lost 3 bases to trimming and J lost 5 bases, with 12 bases between them. The CDR3 has 13 amino acids. Germline CDR1 SGDLS, CDR2 YYNGEE. Profiling relied on immunoSEQ multiplex PCR, and the TCRdb table lists in-frame clones only, not all of them. Among around 300,000 clones, approximately 90% were seen once, and the ten largest hold roughly 1.2%. The origin of this receptor is a woman aged 25 to 39 in good health and CMV-seropositive. Sequencing used PBMCs. This chain joins TRBV9 and TRBJ2-7; no clear D. CDR3 bases: TGTGCCAGCAGCGGACACATGGTCCACGAGCAGTACTTC. It specifies CASSGHMVHEQYF.